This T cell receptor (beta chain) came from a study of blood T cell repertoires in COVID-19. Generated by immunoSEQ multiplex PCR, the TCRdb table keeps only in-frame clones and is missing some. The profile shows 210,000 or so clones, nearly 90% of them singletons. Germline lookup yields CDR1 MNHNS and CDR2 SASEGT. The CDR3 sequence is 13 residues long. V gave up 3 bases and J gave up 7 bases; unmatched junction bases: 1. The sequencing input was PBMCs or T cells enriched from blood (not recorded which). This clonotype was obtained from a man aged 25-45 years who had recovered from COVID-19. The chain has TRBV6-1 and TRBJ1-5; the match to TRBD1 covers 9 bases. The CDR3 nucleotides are TGTGCCAGCAGTGAGACAGGGGGACAGCCCCAGCATTTT. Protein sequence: CASSETGGQPQHF.